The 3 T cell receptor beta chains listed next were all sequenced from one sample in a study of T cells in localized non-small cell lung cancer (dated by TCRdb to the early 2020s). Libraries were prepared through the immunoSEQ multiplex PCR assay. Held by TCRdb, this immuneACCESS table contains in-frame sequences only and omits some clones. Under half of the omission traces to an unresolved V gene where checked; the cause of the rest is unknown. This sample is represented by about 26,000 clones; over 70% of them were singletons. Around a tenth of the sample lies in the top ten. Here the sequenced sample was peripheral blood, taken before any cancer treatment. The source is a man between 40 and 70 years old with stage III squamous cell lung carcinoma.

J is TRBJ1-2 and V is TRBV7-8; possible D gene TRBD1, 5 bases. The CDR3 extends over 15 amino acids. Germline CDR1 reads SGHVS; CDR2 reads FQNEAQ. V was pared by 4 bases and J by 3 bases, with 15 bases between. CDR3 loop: CASSSDGDGYYGYTF. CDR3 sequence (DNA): TGTGCCAGCAGCTCCGATGGGGACGGATACTATGGCTACACCTTC.

The CDR3 loop is CAISGNGVNQPQHF. The CDR3 coding sequence is TGTGCCATCAGCGGAAACGGGGTTAATCAGCCCCAGCATTTT. The V call is TRBV10-3, the J call TRBJ1-5, with D unclear. V was shortened by 6 bases and J by 4 bases, with 13 bases between the two germline ends. The CDR3 is 14 amino acids. Germline CDR1 and CDR2: ENHRY and SYGVKD.

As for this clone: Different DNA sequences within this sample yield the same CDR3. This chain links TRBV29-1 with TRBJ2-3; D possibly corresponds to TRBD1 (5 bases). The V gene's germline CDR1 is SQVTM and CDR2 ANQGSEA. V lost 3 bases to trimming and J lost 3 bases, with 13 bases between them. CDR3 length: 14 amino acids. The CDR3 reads CSVDRPQGTDTQYF. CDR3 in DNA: TGCAGCGTTGATCGCCCTCAGGGAACAGATACGCAGTATTTT.